This entry is about one TCR beta chain. This specimen belongs to a study of blood T cell repertoires in COVID-19. Study in general: The United States, Italy and Spain provided the acute and convalescent COVID-19 samples.

Seattle's cohort entered during active infection and was followed longitudinally. V was cut by 6 bases and J by 6 bases, with 17 bases left in between. The CDR3 has 13 amino acids. Per germline, CDR1 SQVTM and CDR2 ANQGSEA. Method: immunoSEQ multiplex PCR; TCRdb's copy keeps in-frame clones and lacks some. The table lists some 290,000 clones, almost 90% of them singletons. The specimen sequenced was peripheral blood. This chain connects TRBV29-1 to TRBJ1-2, with D tentatively TRBD1 (5 bases). The receptor was derived from a woman younger than 45 with COVID-19, enrolled during active disease. CDR3 in amino acids: CSVDRRGWDGYTF. The CDR3 region has the DNA TGCAGCGTCGATCGTCGGGGGTGGGATGGCTACACCTTC.